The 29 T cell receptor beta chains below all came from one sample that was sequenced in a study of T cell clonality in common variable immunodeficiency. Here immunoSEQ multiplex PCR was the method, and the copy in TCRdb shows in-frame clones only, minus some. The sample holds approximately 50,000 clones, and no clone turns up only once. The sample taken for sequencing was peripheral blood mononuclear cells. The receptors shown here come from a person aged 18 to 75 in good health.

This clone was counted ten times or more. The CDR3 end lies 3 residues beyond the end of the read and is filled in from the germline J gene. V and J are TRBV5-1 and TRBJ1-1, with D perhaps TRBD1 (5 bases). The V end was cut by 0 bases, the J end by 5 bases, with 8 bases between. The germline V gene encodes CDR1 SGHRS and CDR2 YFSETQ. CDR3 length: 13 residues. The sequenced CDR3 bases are TGCGCCAGCAGCTTGGCGGGGGATACTGAA. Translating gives CASSLAGDTE. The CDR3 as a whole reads CASSLAGDTEAFF.

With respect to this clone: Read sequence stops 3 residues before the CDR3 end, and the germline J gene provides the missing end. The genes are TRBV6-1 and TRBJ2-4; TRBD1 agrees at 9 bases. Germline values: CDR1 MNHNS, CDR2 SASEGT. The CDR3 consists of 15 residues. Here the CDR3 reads CASSDAGQGNYGQYF. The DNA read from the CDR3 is TGTGCCAGCAGTGATGCCGGACAGGGGAACTATGGT.

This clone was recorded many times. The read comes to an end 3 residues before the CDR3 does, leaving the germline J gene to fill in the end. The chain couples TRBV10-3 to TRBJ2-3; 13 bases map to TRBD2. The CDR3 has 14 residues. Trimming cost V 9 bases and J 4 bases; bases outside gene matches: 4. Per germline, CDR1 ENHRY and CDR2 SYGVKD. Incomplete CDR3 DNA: TGTGCCATAGGACTAGCGGGAGAACCAGATACG. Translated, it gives CAIGLAGEPDT. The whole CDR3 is CAIGLAGEPDTQYF.

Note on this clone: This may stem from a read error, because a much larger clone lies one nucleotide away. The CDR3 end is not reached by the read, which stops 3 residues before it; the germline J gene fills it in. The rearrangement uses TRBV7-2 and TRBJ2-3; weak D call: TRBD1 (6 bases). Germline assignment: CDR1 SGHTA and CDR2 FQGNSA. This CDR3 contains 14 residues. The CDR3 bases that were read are TGTGCCAGCAGCGGACAGTTTAGCAATCAGCCG. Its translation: CASSGQFSNQP. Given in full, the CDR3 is CASSGQFSNQPQYF.

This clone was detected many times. The DNA read from the CDR3 is TGTGCCATCAGCTTCGACAGGAGCGGC. It translates to CAISFDRSG. The whole CDR3 sequence is CAISFDRSGYTF. This sequence joins TRBV10-3 and TRBJ1-2; D possibly corresponds to TRBD1 (6 bases). The read ends 3 residues before the CDR3 terminus; that terminus is restored from the germline J gene. CDR1 is ENHRY, CDR2 SYGVKD, per germline. CDR3 length equals 12 residues.

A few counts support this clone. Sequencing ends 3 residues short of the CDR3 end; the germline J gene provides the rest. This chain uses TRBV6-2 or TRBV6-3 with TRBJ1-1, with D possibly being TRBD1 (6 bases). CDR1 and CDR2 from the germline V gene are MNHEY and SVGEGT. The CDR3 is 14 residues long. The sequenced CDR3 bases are TGTGCCAGCAGTCTCCGGACAGACACAGATACG. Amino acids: CASSLRTDTDT. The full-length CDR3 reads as CASSLRTDTDTAFF.

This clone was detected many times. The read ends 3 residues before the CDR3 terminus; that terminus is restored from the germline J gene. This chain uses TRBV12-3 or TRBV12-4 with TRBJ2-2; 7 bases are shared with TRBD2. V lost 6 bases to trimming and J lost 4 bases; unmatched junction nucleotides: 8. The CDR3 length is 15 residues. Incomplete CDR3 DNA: TGTGCCAGCAGCTCGGGGGGTCCCCGCACCGGGGAG. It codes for CASSSGGPRTGE. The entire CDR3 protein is CASSSGGPRTGELFF.

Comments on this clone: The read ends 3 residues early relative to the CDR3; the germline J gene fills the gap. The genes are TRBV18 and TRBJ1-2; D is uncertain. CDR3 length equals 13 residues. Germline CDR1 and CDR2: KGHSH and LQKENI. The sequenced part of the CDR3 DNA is TGTGCCAGCTCACCAGCAGCCACAGATACC. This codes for CASSPAATDT. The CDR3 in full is CASSPAATDTYTF. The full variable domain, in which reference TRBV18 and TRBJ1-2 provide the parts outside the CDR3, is NAGVMQNPRHLVRRRGQEARLRCSPMKGHSHVYWYRQLPEEGLKFMVYLQKENIIDESGMPKERFSAEFPKEGPSILRIQQVVRGDSAAYFCASSPAATDTYTFGSGTRLTVV.

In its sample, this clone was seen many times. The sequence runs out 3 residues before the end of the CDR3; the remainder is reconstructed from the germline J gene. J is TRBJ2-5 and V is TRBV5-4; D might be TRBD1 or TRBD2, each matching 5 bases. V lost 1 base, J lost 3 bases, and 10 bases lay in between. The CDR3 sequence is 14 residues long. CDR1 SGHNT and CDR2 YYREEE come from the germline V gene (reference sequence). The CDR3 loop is CASSLKRGEETQYF. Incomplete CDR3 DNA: TGTGCCAGCAGCTTGAAAAGGGGAGAAGAGACC.

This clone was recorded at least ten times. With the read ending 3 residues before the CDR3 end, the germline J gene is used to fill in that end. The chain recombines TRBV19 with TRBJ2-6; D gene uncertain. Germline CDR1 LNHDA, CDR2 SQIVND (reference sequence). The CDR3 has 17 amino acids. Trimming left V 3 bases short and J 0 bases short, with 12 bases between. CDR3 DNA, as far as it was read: TGTGCCAGTAGTATTCCCCGACACCTCTCTGGGGCCAACGTC. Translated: CASSIPRHLSGANV. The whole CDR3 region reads CASSIPRHLSGANVLTF.

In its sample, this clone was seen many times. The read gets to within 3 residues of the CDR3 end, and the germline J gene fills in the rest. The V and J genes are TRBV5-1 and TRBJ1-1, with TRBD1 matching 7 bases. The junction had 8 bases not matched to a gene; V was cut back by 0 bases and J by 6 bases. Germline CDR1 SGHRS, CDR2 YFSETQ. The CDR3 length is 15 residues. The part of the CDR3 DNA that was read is TGCGCCAGCAGCTTGGAGGGGGCCAGGGACTCTGAA. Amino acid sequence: CASSLEGARDSE. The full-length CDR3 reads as CASSLEGARDSEAFF.

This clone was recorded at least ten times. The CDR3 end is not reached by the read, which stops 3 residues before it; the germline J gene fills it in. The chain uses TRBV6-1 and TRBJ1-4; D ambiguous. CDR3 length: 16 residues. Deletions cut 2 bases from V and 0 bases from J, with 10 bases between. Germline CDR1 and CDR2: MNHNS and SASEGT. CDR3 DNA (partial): TGTGCCAGCAGTGAATTCGCAGTTGCAACTAATGAAAAA. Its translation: CASSEFAVATNEK. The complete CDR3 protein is CASSEFAVATNEKLFF.

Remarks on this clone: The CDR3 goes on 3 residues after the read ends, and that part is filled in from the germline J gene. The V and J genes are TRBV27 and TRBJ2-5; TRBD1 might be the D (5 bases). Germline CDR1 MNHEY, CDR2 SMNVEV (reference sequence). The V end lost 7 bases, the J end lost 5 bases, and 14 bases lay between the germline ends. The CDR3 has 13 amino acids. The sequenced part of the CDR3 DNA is TGTGCCAGCACCCTGATTCCAGGGGAGACC. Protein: CASTLIPGET. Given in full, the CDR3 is CASTLIPGETQYF.

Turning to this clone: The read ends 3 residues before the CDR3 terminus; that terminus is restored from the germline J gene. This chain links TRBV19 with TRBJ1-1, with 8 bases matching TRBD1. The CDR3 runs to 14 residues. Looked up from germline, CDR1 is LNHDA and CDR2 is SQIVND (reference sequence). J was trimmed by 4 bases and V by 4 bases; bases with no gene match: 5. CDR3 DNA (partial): TGTGCCAGTAGTAGAACAGGGGGGAGCACTGAA. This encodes CASSRTGGSTE. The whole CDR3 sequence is CASSRTGGSTEAFF.

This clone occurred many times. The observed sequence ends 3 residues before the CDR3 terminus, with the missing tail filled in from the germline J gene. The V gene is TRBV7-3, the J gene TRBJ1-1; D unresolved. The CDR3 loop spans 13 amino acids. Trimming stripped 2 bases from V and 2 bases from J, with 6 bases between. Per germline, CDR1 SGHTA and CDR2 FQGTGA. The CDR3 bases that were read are TGTGCCAGCAGCTTATCATCCAACACTGAA. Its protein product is CASSLSSNTE. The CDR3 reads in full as CASSLSSNTEAFF.

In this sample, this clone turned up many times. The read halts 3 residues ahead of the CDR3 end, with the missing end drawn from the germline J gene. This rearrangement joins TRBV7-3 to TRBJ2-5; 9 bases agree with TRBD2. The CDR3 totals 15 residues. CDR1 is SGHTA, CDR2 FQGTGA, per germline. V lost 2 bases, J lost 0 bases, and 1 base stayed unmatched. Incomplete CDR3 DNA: TGTGCCAGCAGCTTAGCGGGAGGGTACCAAGAGACC. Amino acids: CASSLAGGYQET. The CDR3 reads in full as CASSLAGGYQETQYF.

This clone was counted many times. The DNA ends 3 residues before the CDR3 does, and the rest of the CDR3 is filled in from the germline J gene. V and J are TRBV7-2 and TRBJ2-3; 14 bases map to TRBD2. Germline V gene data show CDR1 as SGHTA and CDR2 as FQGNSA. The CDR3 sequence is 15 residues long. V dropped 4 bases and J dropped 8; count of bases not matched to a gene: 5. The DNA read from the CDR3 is TGTGCCAGCAGCTCGGGACTAGCGGGGGTGGGTACG. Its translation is CASSSGLAGVGT. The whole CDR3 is CASSSGLAGVGTQYF.

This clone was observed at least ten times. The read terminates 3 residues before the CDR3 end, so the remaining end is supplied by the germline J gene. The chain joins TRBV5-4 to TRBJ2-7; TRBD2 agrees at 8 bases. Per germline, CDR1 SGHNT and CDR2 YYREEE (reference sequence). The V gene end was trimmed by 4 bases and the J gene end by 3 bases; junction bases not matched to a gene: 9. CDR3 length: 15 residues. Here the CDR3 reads CASSPGGTRFYEQYF. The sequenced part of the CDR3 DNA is TGTGCCAGCAGCCCGGGGGGGACCAGGTTCTACGAG.

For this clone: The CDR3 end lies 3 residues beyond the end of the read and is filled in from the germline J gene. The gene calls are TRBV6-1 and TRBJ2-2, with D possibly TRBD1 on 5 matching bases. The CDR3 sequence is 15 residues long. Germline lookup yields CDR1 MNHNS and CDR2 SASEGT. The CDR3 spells CASSEAQGPGEKLFF. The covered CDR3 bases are TGTGCCAGCAGTGAAGCGCAGGGTCCTGGGGAAAAG.

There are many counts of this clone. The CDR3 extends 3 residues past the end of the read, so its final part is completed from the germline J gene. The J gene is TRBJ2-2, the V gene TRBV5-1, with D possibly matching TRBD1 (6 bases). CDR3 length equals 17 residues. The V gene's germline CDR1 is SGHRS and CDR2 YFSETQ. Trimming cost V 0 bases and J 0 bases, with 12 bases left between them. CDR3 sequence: CASSLEGDIANTGELFF. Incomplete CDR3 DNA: TGCGCCAGCAGCTTGGAGGGGGACATCGCGAACACCGGGGAG.

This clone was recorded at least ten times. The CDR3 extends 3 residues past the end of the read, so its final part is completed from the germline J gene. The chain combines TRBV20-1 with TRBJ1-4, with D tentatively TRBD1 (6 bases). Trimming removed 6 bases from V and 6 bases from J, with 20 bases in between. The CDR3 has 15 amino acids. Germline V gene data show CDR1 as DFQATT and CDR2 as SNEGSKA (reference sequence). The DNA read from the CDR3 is TGCAGTGCCCGGACGGCAGAGGGGGGGGATGAAAAA. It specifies CSARTAEGGDEK. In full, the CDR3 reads CSARTAEGGDEKLFF.

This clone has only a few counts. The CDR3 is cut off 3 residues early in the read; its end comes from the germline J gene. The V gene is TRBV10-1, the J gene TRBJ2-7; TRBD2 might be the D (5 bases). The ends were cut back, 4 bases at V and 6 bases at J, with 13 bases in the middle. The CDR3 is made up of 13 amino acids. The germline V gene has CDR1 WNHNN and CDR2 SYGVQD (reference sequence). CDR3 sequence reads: CASSVSLAGEQYF. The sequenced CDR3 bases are TGCGCCAGCAGTGTCAGCCTAGCAGGCGAG.

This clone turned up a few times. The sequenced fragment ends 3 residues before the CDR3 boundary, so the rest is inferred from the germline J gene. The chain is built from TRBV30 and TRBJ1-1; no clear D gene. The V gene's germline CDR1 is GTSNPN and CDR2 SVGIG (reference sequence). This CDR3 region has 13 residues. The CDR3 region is CAWSVLRTSEAFF. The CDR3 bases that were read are TGTGCCTGGAGTGTACTAAGGACTAGCGAG.

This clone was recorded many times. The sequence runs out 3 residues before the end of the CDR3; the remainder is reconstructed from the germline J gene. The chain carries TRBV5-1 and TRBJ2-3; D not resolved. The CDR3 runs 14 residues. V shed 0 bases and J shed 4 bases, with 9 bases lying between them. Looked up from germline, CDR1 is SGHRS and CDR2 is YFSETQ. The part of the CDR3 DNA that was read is TGCGCCAGCAGCTTGGAGGGTGGGTCAGATACG. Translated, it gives CASSLEGGSDT. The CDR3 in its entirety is CASSLEGGSDTQYF.

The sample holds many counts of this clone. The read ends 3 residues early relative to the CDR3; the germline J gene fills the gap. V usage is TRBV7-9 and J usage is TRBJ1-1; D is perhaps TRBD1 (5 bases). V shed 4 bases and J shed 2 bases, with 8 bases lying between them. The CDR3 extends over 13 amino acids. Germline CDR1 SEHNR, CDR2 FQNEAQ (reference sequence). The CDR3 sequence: CASSWQGNTEAFF. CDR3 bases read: TGTGCCAGCAGCTGGCAGGGCAACACTGAA.

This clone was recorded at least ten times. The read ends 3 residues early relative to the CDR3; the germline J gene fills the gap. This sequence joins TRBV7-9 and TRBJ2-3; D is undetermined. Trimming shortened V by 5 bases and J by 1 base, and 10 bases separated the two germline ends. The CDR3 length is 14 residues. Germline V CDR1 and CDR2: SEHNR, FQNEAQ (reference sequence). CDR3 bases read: TGTGCCAGCAGCCCCAGCCTAGGCACAGATACG. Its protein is CASSPSLGTDT. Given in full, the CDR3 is CASSPSLGTDTQYF.

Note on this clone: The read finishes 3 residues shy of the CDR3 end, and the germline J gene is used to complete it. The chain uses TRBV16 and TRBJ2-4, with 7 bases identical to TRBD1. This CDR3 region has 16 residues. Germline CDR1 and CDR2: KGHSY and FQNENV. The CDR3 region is CASSQSTGNSNQPQYF. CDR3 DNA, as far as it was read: TGTGCCAGCAGCCAATCGACAGGGAATAGCAATCAGCCT.

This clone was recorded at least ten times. The CDR3 region is CAWGQAGTEAFF. Partial CDR3 DNA: TGTGCCTGGGGACAGGCGGGCACTGAA. The chain uses TRBV30 and TRBJ1-1; 7 bases align to TRBD1. The sequence runs out 3 residues before the end of the CDR3; the remainder is reconstructed from the germline J gene. Germline lookup yields CDR1 GTSNPN and CDR2 SVGIG (reference sequence). This CDR3 is 12 amino acids long. V shed 5 bases, J shed 4 bases, and the junction held 4 bases outside the gene matches. Complete variable domain (other parts from reference TRBV30 and TRBJ1-1): SQTIHQWPATLVQPVGSPLSLECTVEGTSNPNLYWYRQAAGRGLQLLFYSVGIGQISSEVPQNLSASRPQDRQFILSSKKLLLSDSGFYLCAWGQAGTEAFFGQGTRLTVV.

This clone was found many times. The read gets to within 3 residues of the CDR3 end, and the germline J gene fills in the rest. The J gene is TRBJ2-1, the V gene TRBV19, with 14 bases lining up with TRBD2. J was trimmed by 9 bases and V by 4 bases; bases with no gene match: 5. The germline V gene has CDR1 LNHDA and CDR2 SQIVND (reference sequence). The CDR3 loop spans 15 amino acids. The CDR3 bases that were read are TGTGCCAGTAGTACCGGACTAGCGGGGGGTGGTGAG. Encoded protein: CASSTGLAGGGE. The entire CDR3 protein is CASSTGLAGGGEQFF.